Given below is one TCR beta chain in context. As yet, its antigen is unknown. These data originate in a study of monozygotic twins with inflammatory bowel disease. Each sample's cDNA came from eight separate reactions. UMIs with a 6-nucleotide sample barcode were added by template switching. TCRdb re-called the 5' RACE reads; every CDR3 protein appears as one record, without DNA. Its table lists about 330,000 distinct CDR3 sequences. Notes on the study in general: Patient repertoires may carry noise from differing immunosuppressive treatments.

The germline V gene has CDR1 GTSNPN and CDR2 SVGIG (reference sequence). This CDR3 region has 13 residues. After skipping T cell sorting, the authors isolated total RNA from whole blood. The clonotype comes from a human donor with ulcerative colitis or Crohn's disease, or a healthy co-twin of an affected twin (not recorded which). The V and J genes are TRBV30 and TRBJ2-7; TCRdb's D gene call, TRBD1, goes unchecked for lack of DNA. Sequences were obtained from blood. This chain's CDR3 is CAWTLPISYEQYF.